This TCR beta chain was recorded in a study of blood T cell repertoires in COVID-19. On the study more broadly: Both acute and convalescent COVID-19 samples were obtained from the United States, Italy and Spain. PBMCs, B-cell-depleted T cells, or T cells were the source of the cDNA or gDNA that made up the material.

Produced via immunoSEQ multiplex PCR; TCRdb's table is partial and in-frame only. The data contain 60,000 or so clones, approximately 80% of them singletons. Trimming took off 0 bases at V and 1 base at J, with 7 bases between the two ends. The CDR3 totals 15 residues. CDR1 is SGHAT and CDR2 is FQNNGV in the germline V gene. This clonotype originated in a human donor in a cohort sampled during active COVID-19. The sequenced sample consisted of peripheral blood. This sequence joins TRBV11-2 and TRBJ2-1, with unresolved D. The CDR3 DNA follows: TGTGCCAGCAGCTTAGAGGTCAGGTCCTACAATGAGCAGTTCTTC. Translated: CASSLEVRSYNEQFF.